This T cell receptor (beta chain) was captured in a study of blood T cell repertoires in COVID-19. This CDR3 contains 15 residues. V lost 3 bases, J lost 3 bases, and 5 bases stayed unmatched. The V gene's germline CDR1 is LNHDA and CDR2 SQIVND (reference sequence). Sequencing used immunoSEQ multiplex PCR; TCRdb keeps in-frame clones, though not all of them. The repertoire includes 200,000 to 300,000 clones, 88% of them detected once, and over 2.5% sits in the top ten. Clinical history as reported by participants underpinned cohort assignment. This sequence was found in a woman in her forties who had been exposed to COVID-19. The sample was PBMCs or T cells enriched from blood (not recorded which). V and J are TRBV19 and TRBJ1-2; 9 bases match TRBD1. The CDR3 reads CASSIPGQGYYGYTF. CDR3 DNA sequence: TGTGCCAGTAGTATTCCGGGACAGGGCTACTATGGCTACACCTTC.